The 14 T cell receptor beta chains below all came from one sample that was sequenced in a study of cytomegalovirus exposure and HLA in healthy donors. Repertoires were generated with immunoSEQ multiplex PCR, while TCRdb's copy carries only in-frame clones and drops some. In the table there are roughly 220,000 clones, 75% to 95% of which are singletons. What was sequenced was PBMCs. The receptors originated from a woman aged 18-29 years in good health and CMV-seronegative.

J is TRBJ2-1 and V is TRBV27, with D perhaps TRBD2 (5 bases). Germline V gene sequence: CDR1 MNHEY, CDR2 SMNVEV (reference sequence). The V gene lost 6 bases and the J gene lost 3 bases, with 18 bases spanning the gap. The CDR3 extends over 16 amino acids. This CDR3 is CASRISGDEDYNEQFF. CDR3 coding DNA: TGTGCCAGCAGGATAAGCGGAGATGAAGACTACAATGAGCAGTTCTTC.

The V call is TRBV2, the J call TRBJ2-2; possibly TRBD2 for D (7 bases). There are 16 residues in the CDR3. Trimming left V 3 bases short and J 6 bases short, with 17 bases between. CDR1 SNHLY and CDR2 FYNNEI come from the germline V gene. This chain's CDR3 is CASSDRGEGLAGELFF. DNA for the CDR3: TGTGCCAGCAGTGATAGGGGGGAGGGCCTGGCCGGGGAGCTGTTTTTT.

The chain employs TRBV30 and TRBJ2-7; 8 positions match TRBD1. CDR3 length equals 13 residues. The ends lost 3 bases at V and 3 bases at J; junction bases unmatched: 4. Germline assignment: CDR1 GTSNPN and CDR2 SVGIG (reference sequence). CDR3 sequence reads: CAWRQGGFYEQYF. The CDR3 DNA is TGTGCCTGGAGACAGGGGGGTTTCTACGAGCAGTACTTC. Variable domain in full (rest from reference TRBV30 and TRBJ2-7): SQTIHQWPATLVQPVGSPLSLECTVEGTSNPNLYWYRQAAGRGLQLLFYSVGIGQISSEVPQNLSASRPQDRQFILSSKKLLLSDSGFYLCAWRQGGFYEQYFGPGTRLTVT.

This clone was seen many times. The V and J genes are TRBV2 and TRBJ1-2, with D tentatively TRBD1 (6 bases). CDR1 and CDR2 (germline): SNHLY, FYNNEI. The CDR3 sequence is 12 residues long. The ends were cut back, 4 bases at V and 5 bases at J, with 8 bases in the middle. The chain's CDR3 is CASSAGVYGYTF. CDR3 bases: TGTGCCAGCAGTGCAGGGGTTTATGGCTACACCTTC.

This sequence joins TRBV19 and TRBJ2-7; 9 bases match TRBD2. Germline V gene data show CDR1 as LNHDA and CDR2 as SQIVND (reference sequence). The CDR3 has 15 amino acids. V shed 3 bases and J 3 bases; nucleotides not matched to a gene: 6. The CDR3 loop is CASSMSGGRYYEQYF. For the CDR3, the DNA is TGTGCCAGTAGTATGAGCGGGGGGCGATACTACGAGCAGTACTTC.

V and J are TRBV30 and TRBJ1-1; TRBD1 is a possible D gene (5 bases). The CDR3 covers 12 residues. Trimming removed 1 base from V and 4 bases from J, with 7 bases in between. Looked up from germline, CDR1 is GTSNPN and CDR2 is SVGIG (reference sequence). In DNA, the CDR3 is TGTGCCTGGAGTGAGGGGCCCACTGAAGCTTTCTTT. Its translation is CAWSEGPTEAFF.

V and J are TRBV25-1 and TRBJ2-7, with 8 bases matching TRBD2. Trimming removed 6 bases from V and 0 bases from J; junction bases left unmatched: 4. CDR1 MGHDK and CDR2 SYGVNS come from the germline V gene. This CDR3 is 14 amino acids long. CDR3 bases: TGTGCCAGCAGGGAGCGGGAGAGCTCCTACGAGCAGTACTTC. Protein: CASRERESSYEQYF.

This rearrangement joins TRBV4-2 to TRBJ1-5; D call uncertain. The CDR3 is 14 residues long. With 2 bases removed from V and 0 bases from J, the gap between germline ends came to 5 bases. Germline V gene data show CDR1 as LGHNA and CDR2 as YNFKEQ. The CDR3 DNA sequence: TGTGCCAGCAGCCAAAGAGGTAGCAATCAGCCCCAGCATTTT. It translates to CASSQRGSNQPQHF.

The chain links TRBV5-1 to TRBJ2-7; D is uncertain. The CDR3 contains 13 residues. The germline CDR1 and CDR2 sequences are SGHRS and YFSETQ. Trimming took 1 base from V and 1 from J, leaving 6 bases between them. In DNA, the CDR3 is TGCGCCAGCAGCTTGTTACAGTCCTACGAGCAGTACTTC. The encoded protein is CASSLLQSYEQYF.

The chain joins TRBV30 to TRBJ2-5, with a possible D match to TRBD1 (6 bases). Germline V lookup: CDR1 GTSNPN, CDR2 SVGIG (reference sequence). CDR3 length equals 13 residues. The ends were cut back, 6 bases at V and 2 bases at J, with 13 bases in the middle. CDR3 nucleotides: TGTGCCTGCTTCCAGGGGCGGCAAGAGACCCAGTACTTC. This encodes CACFQGRQETQYF. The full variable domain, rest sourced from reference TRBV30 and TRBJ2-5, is SQTIHQWPATLVQPVGSPLSLECTVEGTSNPNLYWYRQAAGRGLQLLFYSVGIGQISSEVPQNLSASRPQDRQFILSSKKLLLSDSGFYLCACFQGRQETQYFGPGTRLLVL.

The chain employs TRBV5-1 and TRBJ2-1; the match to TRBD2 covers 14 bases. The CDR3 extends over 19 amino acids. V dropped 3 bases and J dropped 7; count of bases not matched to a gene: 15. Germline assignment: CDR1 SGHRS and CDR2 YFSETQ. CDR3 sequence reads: CASSSRLAGGPLGSNEQFF. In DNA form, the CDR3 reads TGCGCCAGCAGCTCCAGACTAGCGGGAGGGCCGTTGGGTTCTAATGAGCAGTTCTTC. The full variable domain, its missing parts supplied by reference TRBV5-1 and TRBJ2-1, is KAGVTQTPRYLIKTRGQQVTLSCSPISGHRSVSWYQQTPGQGLQFLFEYFSETQRNKGNFPGRFSGRQFSNSRSEMNVSTLELGDSALYLCASSSRLAGGPLGSNEQFFGPGTRLTVL.

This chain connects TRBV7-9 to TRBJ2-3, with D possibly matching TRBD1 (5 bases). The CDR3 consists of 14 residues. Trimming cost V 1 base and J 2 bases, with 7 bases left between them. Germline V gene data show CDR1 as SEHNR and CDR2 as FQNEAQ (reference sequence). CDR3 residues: CASSLEQDTDTQYF. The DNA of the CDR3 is TGTGCCAGCAGCTTAGAACAGGACACAGATACGCAGTATTTT.

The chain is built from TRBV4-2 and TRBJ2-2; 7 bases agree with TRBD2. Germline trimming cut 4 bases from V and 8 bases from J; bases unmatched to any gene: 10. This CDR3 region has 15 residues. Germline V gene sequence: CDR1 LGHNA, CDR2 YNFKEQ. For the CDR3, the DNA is TGTGCCAGCAGCCGAGGACTAGAGGCTGGTGGGGAGCTGTTTTTT. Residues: CASSRGLEAGGELFF.

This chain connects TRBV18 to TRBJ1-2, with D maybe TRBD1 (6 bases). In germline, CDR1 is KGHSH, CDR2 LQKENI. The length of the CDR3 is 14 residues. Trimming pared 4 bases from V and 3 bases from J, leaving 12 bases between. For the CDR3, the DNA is TGTGCCAGCTCACTAATAAGGACAGACTATGGCTACACCTTC. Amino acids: CASSLIRTDYGYTF.